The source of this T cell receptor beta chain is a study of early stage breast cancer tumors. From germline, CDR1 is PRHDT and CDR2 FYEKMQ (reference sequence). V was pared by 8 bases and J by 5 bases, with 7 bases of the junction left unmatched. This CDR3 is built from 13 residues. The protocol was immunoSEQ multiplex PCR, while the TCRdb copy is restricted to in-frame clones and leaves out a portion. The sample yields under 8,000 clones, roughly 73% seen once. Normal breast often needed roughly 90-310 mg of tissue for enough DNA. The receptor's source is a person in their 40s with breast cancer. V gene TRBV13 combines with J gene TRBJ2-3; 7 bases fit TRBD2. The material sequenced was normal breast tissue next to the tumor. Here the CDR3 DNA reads TGTGCCAGCGGAAGCGGGATCGTAGATACGCAGTATTTT. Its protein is CASGSGIVDTQYF.